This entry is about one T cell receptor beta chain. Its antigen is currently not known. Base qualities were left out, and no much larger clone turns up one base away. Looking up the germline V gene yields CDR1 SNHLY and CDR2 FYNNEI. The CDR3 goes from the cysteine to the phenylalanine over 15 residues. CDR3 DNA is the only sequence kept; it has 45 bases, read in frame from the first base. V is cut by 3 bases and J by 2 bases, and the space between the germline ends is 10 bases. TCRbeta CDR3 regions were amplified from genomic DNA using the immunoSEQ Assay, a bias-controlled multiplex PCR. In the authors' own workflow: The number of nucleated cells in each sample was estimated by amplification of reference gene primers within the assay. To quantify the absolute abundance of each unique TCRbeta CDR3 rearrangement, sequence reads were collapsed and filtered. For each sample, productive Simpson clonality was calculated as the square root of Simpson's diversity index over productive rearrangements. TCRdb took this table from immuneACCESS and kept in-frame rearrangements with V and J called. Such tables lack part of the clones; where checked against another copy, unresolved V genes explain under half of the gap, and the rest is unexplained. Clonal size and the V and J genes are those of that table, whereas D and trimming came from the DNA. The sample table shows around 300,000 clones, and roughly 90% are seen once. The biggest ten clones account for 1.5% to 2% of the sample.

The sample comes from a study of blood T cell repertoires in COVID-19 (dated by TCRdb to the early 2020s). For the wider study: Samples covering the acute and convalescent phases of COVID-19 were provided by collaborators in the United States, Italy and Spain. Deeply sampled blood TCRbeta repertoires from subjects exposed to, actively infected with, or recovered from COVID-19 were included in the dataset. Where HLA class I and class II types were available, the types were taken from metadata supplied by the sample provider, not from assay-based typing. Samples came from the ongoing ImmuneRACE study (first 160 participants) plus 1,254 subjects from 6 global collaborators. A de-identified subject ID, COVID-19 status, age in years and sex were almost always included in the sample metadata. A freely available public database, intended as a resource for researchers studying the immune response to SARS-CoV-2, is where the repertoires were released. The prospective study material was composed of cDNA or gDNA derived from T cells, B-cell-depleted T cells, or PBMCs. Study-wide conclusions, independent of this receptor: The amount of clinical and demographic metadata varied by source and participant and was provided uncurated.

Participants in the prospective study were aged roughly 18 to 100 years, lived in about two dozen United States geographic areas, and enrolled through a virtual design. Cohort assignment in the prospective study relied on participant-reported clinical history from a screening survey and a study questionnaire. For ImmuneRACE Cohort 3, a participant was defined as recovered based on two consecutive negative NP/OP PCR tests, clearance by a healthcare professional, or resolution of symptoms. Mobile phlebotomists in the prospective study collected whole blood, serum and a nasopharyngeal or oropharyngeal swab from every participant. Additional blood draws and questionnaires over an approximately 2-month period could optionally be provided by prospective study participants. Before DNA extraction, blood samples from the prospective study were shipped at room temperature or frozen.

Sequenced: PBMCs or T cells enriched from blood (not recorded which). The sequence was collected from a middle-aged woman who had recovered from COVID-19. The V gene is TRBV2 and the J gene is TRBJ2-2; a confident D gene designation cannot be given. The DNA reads TGTGCCAGCAGTGATCGGGTCTTCAACACCGGGGAGCTGTTTTTT. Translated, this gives CASSDRVFNTGELFF.